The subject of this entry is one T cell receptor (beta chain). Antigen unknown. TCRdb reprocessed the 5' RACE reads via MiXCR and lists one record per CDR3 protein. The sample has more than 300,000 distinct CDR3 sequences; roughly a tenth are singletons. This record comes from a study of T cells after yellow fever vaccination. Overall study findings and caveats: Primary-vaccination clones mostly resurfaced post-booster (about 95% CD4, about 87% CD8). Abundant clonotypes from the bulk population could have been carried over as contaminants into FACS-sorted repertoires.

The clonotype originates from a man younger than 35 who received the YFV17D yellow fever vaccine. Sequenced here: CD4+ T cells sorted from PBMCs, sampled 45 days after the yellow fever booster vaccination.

CDR3 sequence (DNA): TGTGCCAGCAGGAAAAGCGGGGGGAGAGAGACCCAGTACTTC. Translation gives CASRKSGGRETQYF. The chain combines TRBV27 with TRBJ2-5; 9 positions agree with TRBD2. V gave up 6 bases and J gave up 4 bases; unmatched junction bases: 6. The germline CDR1 and CDR2 sequences are MNHEY and SMNVEV (reference sequence). The CDR3 has 14 amino acids.